One sample yielded the 25 T cell receptor beta chains listed below, sequenced in a study of blood T cells in healthy people across ages (dated by TCRdb to between 2014 and 2017). Library prep was done by 5' RACE. Sequencing used an Illumina HiSeq 2500. A second PCR of about 6 to 11 cycles was run with a J-beta primer mix and a sample-barcoded 5' primer. TCRdb itself trimmed the public reads at Q25 with fastp, ran MiXCR and retained productive beta chains. A single entry per CDR3 protein holds the most common genes and DNA from its merged rows. A total of around 870,000 distinct CDR3 sequences appear in this sample, more than 25% of them only once. The ten largest account for roughly 17% of the sample. The sample was blood. These receptors came from an elderly woman in good health.

The chain carries TRBV30 and TRBJ2-5; 7 bases line up with TRBD1. The J call may be faulty, since TRBJ2-7 better matches the DNA end. The CDR3 consists of 14 residues. CDR1 is GTSNPN and CDR2 is SVGIG in the germline V gene (reference sequence). CDR3 sequence: CAWSGQTGQYEQYF. CDR3 bases: TGTGCCTGGAGTGGCCAGACAGGGCAGTACGAGCAGTACTTC.

In this sample, this clonotype turned up many times. The chain is built from TRBV6-2 or TRBV6-3 and TRBJ2-7; D gene ambiguous. Between the trimmed V and J ends, which lost 5 bases and 6 bases, there was a span of 14 bases. Looked up from germline, CDR1 is MNHEY and CDR2 is SVGEGT. This CDR3 region has 13 residues. The CDR3 protein is CASSPERVSEQYF. As DNA, the CDR3 is TGTGCCAGCAGTCCCGAACGTGTATCCGAGCAGTACTTC.

The rearrangement uses TRBV20-1 and TRBJ1-5; a weak D match, TRBD1 (5 bases). The length of the CDR3 is 14 residues. Germline loops: CDR1 DFQATT, CDR2 SNEGSKA (reference sequence). Trimming took off 6 bases at V and 0 bases at J, with 12 bases between the two ends. For the CDR3, the DNA is TGCAGTGCCCGATGGGGACCTAGCAATCAGCCCCAGCATTTT. Protein product: CSARWGPSNQPQHF.

Ten or more counts support this clonotype. V and J are TRBV5-1 and TRBJ2-3; D is tentatively TRBD1 or TRBD2 (5 bases each). With 3 bases removed from V and 2 bases from J, the gap between germline ends came to 10 bases. The CDR3 runs to 14 residues. From germline, CDR1 is SGHRS and CDR2 YFSETQ. In DNA, the CDR3 is TGCGCCAGCAGCTCGGACGGGACCACAGATACGCAGTATTTT. This gives the protein CASSSDGTTDTQYF.

This clonotype was counted many times. The chain recombines TRBV6-5 with TRBJ2-1; unclear D gene. The germline CDR1 and CDR2 sequences are MNHEY and SVGAGI. Trimming cost V 6 bases and J 9 bases, with 12 bases left between them. The CDR3 spans 12 residues. In DNA, the CDR3 is TGTGCCAGCAGCAAAGGGCGGATTGAGCAGTTCTTC. It encodes CASSKGRIEQFF.

This clonotype was recorded a few times. This chain links TRBV18 with TRBJ2-6, with 9 bases matching TRBD1. CDR1 is KGHSH, CDR2 LQKENI, per germline. The CDR3 sequence is 18 residues long. With 4 bases clipped from V and 1 base from J, the junction kept 8 bases outside the gene matches. Here the CDR3 DNA reads TGTGCCAGCTCACGGTTGGAACAGGGGGCGTCTGGGGCCAACGTCCTGACTTTC. This codes for CASSRLEQGASGANVLTF.

The gene calls are TRBV13 and TRBJ1-4, with D perhaps TRBD1 (5 bases). V was trimmed by 6 bases and J by 7 bases, leaving 21 bases between them. There are 16 residues in the CDR3. The germline CDR1 and CDR2 sequences are PRHDT and FYEKMQ (reference sequence). The CDR3 here is CASSPDRFGGSEKLFF. The CDR3 bases are TGTGCCAGCAGTCCAGACCGGTTCGGGGGTAGTGAAAAACTGTTTTTT.

This clonotype has ten or more counts. The V and J genes are TRBV12-3 or TRBV12-4 and TRBJ2-1; D could derive from TRBD1 or TRBD2 (5 bases each). V lost 3 bases, J lost 10 bases, and 19 bases lay in between. CDR3 length: 15 residues. CDR3 region: CASSLMGTDSREQFF. In DNA, the CDR3 is TGTGCCAGCAGTTTGATGGGGACGGACTCGCGGGAGCAGTTCTTC.

There are many counts of this clonotype. The rearrangement uses TRBV15 and TRBJ2-7; TRBD1 matches 10 bases. The CDR3 runs to 15 residues. The V and J ends lost 0 bases and 2 bases, in that order; junction bases with no gene match: 1. The germline V gene encodes CDR1 LNHNV and CDR2 YYDKDF (reference sequence). The CDR3 protein is CATSRDGTGAYEQYF. CDR3 nucleotide sequence: TGTGCCACCAGCAGAGATGGGACAGGGGCCTACGAGCAGTACTTC.

This sequence joins TRBV15 and TRBJ2-3; no clear D gene. The V gene's germline CDR1 is LNHNV and CDR2 YYDKDF (reference sequence). Trimming pared 0 bases from V and 2 bases from J, leaving 9 bases between. CDR3 size: 15 residues. The CDR3 bases are TGTGCCACCAGCAGAGATATATTGGCCACAGATACGCAGTATTTT. It encodes CATSRDILATDTQYF.

The chain carries TRBV7-2 and TRBJ1-1; 9 positions agree with TRBD1. The CDR3 is 14 amino acids. Germline assignment: CDR1 SGHTA and CDR2 FQGNSA. The V gene end was trimmed by 5 bases and the J gene end by 10 bases; junction bases not matched to a gene: 11. The CDR3 DNA is TGTGCCAGCAGCGTCCGGGACAGGGTGAGTGGAGCTTTCTTT. This gives the protein CASSVRDRVSGAFF.

Only a few counts were recorded for this clonotype. This chain uses TRBV2 with TRBJ2-5; perhaps TRBD2 as D (6 bases). The V end was cut by 3 bases, the J end by 5 bases, with 22 bases between. The CDR3 length is 17 residues. Germline V gene sequence: CDR1 SNHLY, CDR2 FYNNEI. CDR3 DNA: TGTGCCAGCAGTGAGACAGTCCGGGCGGGAAAGGATGAGACCCAGTACTTC. Its protein product is CASSETVRAGKDETQYF.

This clonotype has more than one count but fewer than ten. The V gene is TRBV6-1, the J gene TRBJ1-2; D is ambiguous. CDR3 length: 15 amino acids. V was pared by 3 bases and J by 5 bases, with 16 bases between. The germline V gene encodes CDR1 MNHNS and CDR2 SASEGT. For the CDR3, the DNA is TGTGCCAGCAGTGACGGTAACATGGGTCTGTATGGCTACACCTTC. This codes for CASSDGNMGLYGYTF.

V gene TRBV27 combines with J gene TRBJ1-2, with D unresolved. Trimming stripped 4 bases from V and 5 bases from J, with 11 bases between. CDR1 and CDR2 from the germline V gene are MNHEY and SMNVEV (reference sequence). CDR3 length: 13 residues. CDR3 sequence: CASSSFDNYGYTF. DNA of the CDR3: TGTGCCAGCAGTTCGTTCGACAATTATGGCTACACCTTC.

This clonotype was recorded only once. A much larger clone lies a single base off, so this may be a read error. V is TRBV7-2 and J is TRBJ2-1; tentative D call: TRBD1 (7 bases). V lost 5 bases to trimming and J lost 7 bases, with 24 bases between them. The CDR3 runs to 17 residues. The germline gives CDR1 SGHTA, CDR2 FQGNSA. The CDR3: CASSPKPQGGLRNEQFF. The CDR3 region has the DNA TGTGCCAGCAGCCCAAAACCCCAGGGGGGCCTTCGGAATGAGCAGTTCTTC.

In its sample, this clonotype was seen many times. The chain combines TRBV5-5 with TRBJ2-1; 14 bases align to TRBD2. Germline trimming cut 0 bases from V and 10 bases from J; bases unmatched to any gene: 6. CDR1 and CDR2 from the germline V gene are SGHKS and YYEKEE (reference sequence). CDR3 size: 16 residues. The DNA for the CDR3 is TGTGCCAGCAGCTTGGGAGGACTAGCGGGGGGTGGCGAGCAGTTCTTC. Translated, it gives CASSLGGLAGGGEQFF.

This clonotype occurred many times. The rearrangement uses TRBV2 and TRBJ1-2, with 7 bases aligning to TRBD1. V lost 6 bases, J lost 0 bases, and 7 bases stayed unmatched. Germline V lookup: CDR1 SNHLY, CDR2 FYNNEI. The CDR3 totals 15 residues. The DNA for the CDR3 is TGTGCCAGCAGCCTTACCGGGACAGCTAACTATGGCTACACCTTC. Its translation is CASSLTGTANYGYTF.

This clonotype was seen repeatedly, ten times or more. The DNA for the CDR3 is TGTGCCGTGCATAGGACAGGGGGCCCCCTAGCCAAAAACATTCAGTACTTC. Amino acid sequence: CAVHRTGGPLAKNIQYF. The chain is built from TRBV7-2 and TRBJ2-4, with 11 bases fitting TRBD1. This CDR3 is 17 amino acids long. The V segment lost 11 bases and the J segment 0 bases; nucleotides outside the gene matches: 12. The germline gives CDR1 SGHTA, CDR2 FQGNSA.

The chain recombines TRBV6-1 with TRBJ2-2; 7 bases are a match to TRBD1. The CDR3 has 14 amino acids. J gave up 7 bases and V 6 bases, and 8 bases lay outside the gene matches. CDR1 and CDR2 from the germline V gene are MNHNS and SASEGT. CDR3 nucleotides: TGTGCCAGCAGAATGACAGGGCGGAACGGGGAGCTGTTTTTT. Translating it yields CASRMTGRNGELFF.

This clonotype was found a few times. The chain couples TRBV7-9 to TRBJ2-3, with D perhaps matching TRBD1 (5 bases). Germline V gene lookup returns CDR1 SEHNR and CDR2 FQNEAQ (reference sequence). Trimming took 2 bases from V and 1 from J, leaving 10 bases between them. This CDR3 region has 15 residues. CDR3 DNA: TGTGCCAGCAGCTTAATAGGGGAAGGCACAGATACGCAGTATTTT. Its translation: CASSLIGEGTDTQYF.

This clonotype was seen ten or more times. This chain links TRBV30 with TRBJ2-5, with 10 bases that match TRBD1. J lost 6 bases, V lost 1 base, and 8 bases had no gene match. Germline lookup yields CDR1 GTSNPN and CDR2 SVGIG (reference sequence). This CDR3 has 15 residues. CDR3 DNA: TGTGCCTGGAGTGGGAAGGGACAGGGGAGAAAGACCCAGTACTTC. Its protein is CAWSGKGQGRKTQYF.

The chain employs TRBV18 and TRBJ1-1; D is perhaps TRBD1 (5 bases). Germline values: CDR1 KGHSH, CDR2 LQKENI. V lost 0 bases, J lost 0 bases, and 11 bases lay in between. The CDR3 spans 16 residues. The CDR3 DNA reads as TGTGCCAGCTCACCACCGAGGGCAGGGCTGAACACTGAAGCTTTCTTT. Amino acids: CASSPPRAGLNTEAFF.

The table lists this clonotype with many counts. Mismatch with germline at one junction end may stem from a read error. The chain employs TRBV7-2 and TRBJ2-7; D ambiguous. The CDR3 spans 12 residues. Germline CDR1 is SGHTA and CDR2 is FQGNSA. CDR3 nucleotide sequence: TGTTCCAGCAGCTTAACATCCTACGAGCAGTACTTC. It is translated as CSSSLTSYEQYF.

The table lists this clonotype with many counts. The chain uses TRBV20-1 and TRBJ2-3, with 9 bases that match TRBD2. V dropped 3 bases and J dropped 1; count of bases not matched to a gene: 5. There are 15 residues in the CDR3. Looked up from germline, CDR1 is DFQATT and CDR2 is SNEGSKA (reference sequence). CDR3 sequence: CSARRAGGGTDTQYF. In nucleotides, the CDR3 is TGCAGTGCTAGGCGAGCGGGGGGTGGCACAGATACGCAGTATTTT.

This clonotype turned up a few times. J is TRBJ1-1 and V is TRBV12-3 or TRBV12-4, with D uncertain. This CDR3 is 14 amino acids long. The V end lost 7 bases, the J end lost 2 bases, and 14 bases lay between the germline ends. CDR3 nucleotide sequence: TGTGCCAGCAAGAACAGAAGGGAAAACACTGAAGCTTTCTTT. This gives the protein CASKNRRENTEAFF.